The clone carrying this T cell receptor (beta chain) was found a few times. The sample comes from a study of T cells in Graves' hyperthyroidism and ophthalmopathy. V was trimmed by 5 bases and J by 7 bases, leaving 15 bases between them. In germline, CDR1 is LNHDA, CDR2 SQIVND (reference sequence). There are 13 residues in the CDR3. Amplified TCR beta CDR3 regions came from RNA transcripts. TCR CDR3 underwent first-round RT-PCR with the HTBI primer set. MiXCR, applied by TCRdb to the multiplex PCR reads, yields one record per CDR3 protein. The sample records some 350,000 distinct CDR3 sequences, about a fifth being singletons.

This rearrangement joins TRBV19 to TRBJ2-7, with D hard to call. The sequenced material came from blood. This clonotype was sampled from a woman under 30 with Graves' hyperthyroidism. The CDR3 reads CASSGEAAWEQYF. The CDR3 bases are TGTGCCAGTAGTGGAGAGGCCGCCTGGGAGCAGTACTTC.